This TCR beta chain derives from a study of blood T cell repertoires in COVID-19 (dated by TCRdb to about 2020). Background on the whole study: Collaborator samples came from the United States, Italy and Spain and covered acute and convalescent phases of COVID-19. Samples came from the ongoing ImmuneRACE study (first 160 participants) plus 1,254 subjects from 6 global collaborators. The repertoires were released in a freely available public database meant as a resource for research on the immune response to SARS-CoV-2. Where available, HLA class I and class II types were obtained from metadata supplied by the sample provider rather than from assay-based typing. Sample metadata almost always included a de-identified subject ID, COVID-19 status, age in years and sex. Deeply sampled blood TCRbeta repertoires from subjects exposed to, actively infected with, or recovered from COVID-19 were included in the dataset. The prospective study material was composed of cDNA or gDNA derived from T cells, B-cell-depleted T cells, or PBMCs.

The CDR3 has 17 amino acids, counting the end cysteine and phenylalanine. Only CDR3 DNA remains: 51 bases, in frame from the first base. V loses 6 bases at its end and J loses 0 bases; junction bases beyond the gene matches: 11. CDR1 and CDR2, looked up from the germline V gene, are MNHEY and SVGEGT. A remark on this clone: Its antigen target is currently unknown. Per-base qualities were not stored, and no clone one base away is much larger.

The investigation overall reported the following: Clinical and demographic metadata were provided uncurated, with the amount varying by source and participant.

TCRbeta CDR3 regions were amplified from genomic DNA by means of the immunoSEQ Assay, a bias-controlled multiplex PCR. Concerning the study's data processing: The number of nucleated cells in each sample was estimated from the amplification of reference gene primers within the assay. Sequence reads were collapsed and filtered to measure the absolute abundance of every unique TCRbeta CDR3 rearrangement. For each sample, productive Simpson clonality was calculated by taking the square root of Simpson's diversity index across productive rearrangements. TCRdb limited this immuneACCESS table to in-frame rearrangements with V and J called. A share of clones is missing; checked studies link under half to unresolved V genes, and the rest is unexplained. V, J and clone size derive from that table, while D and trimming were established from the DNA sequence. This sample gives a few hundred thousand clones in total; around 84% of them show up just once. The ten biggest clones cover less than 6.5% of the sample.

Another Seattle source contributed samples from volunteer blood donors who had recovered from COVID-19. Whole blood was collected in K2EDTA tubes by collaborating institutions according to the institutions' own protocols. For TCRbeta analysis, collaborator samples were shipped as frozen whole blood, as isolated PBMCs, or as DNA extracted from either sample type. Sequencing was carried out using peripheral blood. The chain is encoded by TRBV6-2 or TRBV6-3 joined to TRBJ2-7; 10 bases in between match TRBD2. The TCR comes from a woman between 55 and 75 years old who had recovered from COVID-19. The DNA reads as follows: TGTGCCAGCAGCTGGGACAGGAGCGGGGGGGCCTCCTACGAGCAGTACTTC. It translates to CASSWDRSGGASYEQYF.